One and the same sample provided the 2 T cell receptor beta chains below, sequenced in a study of blood T cell repertoires in COVID-19. This table comes from immunoSEQ multiplex PCR, and its TCRdb copy is limited to in-frame clones, with some not included. This sample has 300,000 to 350,000 clones, with approximately 90% found just once. The sample comprised peripheral blood. Receptor source: a woman in her late teens or twenties who had recovered from COVID-19.

This clone was counted once. The DNA of the CDR3 is TGTGCCAGCAGCAGAGCAGGGGCTTATGGCTACACCTTC. Translated, it gives CASSRAGAYGYTF. The V and J genes are TRBV25-1 and TRBJ1-2, with D possibly TRBD1 on 6 matching bases. The CDR3 length is 13 residues. The germline gives CDR1 MGHDK, CDR2 SYGVNS. The V end lost 6 bases, the J end lost 5 bases, and 13 bases lay between the germline ends.

The chain links TRBV11-3 to TRBJ1-4; D unresolved. The CDR3 is 15 amino acids. The germline V and J ends were trimmed by 4 bases and 0 bases, with 9 bases remaining between them. Germline V gene sequence: CDR1 SGHNT, CDR2 YENEEA. CDR3 region: CASSSPTTTNEKLFF. CDR3 DNA sequence: TGTGCCAGCAGCTCGCCCACTACAACTAATGAAAAACTGTTTTTT.